This T cell receptor beta chain was sequenced during a study of T cell responses to AZD1222 COVID-19 vaccine. Germline CDR1 SGHAT, CDR2 FQDESV (reference sequence). V was pared by 3 bases and J by 9 bases, with 13 bases of the junction left unmatched. This CDR3 contains 16 residues. For this clone: Its specificity is not known.

The table came from immunoSEQ multiplex PCR; TCRdb's copy has only in-frame clones and leaves some out. The sample holds 95,000 to 100,000 clones, about 90% seen once. Study outcomes and limitations: Donors were chiefly white British, with a greater number of females, and clonal diversity was perhaps underestimated.

The J gene is TRBJ2-1, the V gene TRBV11-1; 8 nucleotides align to TRBD2. The specimen was peripheral blood, collected on day 0 of AZD1222 vaccination. The TCR sequence derives from an adult in good health. The CDR3 sequence: CASSFSSGRGIREQFF. In nucleotides, the CDR3 is TGTGCCAGCAGCTTCTCCAGCGGGAGAGGTATACGTGAGCAGTTCTTC. The full variable domain, completed using reference TRBV11-1 and TRBJ2-1, is EAEVAQSPRYKITEKSQAVAFWCDPISGHATLYWYRQILGQGPELLVQFQDESVVDDSQLPKDRFSAERLKGVDSTLKIQPAELGDSAMYLCASSFSSGRGIREQFFGPGTRLTVL.